A selection of T cell receptor beta chains follows, all from one sample in a study of CD8+ T cells in alopecia areata. Data came from immunoSEQ multiplex PCR; TCRdb stores just in-frame clones and leaves some out. The sample has 120,000 or so clones, 61% seen once. The specimen comprised CD4+ T cells sorted from blood, sampled at week 4, from a patient treated with tofacitinib. The source is a human donor with alopecia areata. The CDR3 runs from the conserved cysteine through the conserved F or W. D genes are given only for firm matches. Clone size, where shown, is once, few, many, or a class for clones that have expanded.

v_call,d_call,j_call,clone_size,cdr3_aa,cdr3_nt
TRBV4-3,TRBD1,TRBJ2-5,few,CASSQEGGRAQGGTQYF,TGCGCCAGCAGCCAAGAAGGAGGAAGGGCACAGGGGGGAACCCAGTACTTC
TRBV6-5,-,TRBJ2-5,-,CASSYSPVRRGETQYF,TGTGCCAGCAGTTACTCGCCCGTGAGGAGAGGAGAGACCCAGTACTTC
TRBV9,TRBD2,TRBJ2-3,-,CASSPPGGSTDTQYF,TGTGCCAGCAGCCCACCGGGGGGGAGCACAGATACGCAGTATTTT
TRBV30,-,TRBJ2-5,-,CAWESGKTQYF,TGTGCCTGGGAATCGGGAAAGACCCAGTACTTC
TRBV29-1,TRBD2,TRBJ2-1,-,CSVEGGKSRFF,TGCAGCGTTGAGGGGGGGAAATCTCGGTTCTTC
TRBV29-1,-,TRBJ1-4,-,CSVEEVTNVGKNEKLFF,TGCAGCGTTGAAGAGGTGACGAACGTGGGCAAGAATGAAAAACTGTTTTTT
TRBV5-1,-,TRBJ2-7,-,CASSFPGATYEQYF,TGCGCCAGCAGCTTTCCGGGGGCGACCTACGAGCAGTACTTC
TRBV4-1,-,TRBJ1-2,-,CASSPSPGNYGYTF,TGCGCCAGCAGCCCCTCCCCGGGTAACTATGGCTACACCTTC
TRBV7-2,TRBD1,TRBJ1-2,-,CASSSPSQGVYGYTF,TGTGCCAGCAGCTCCCCCAGTCAGGGGGTATATGGCTACACCTTC
TRBV5-1,-,TRBJ2-5,-,CASSLGPTQETQYF,TGCGCCAGCAGCTTAGGACCGACGCAAGAGACCCAGTACTTC
TRBV4-1,-,TRBJ2-3,-,CASSKWEASTDTQYF,TGCGCCAGCAGCAAGTGGGAGGCCAGCACAGATACGCAGTATTTT
TRBV7-2,TRBD2,TRBJ2-7,-,CASSSLAGGIYEQYF,TGTGCCAGCAGCTCACTAGCGGGAGGGATTTACGAGCAGTACTTC
TRBV30,-,TRBJ1-3,-,CAWSVPVGATIYF,TGTGCCTGGAGTGTACCCGTCGGGGCCACCATATATTTT
TRBV23-1,-,TRBJ2-4,-,CASSQSAAAKNIQYF,TGCGCCAGCAGTCAATCGGCCGCTGCCAAAAACATTCAGTACTTC
TRBV4-1,-,TRBJ2-7,-,CASSQESLGRVRGNEQYF,TGCGCCAGCAGCCAAGAGAGTTTGGGAAGGGTCCGGGGCAACGAGCAGTACTTC
TRBV7-2,TRBD1,TRBJ1-3,-,CASSMLTGQGGNTIYF,TGTGCCAGCAGCATGCTAACGGGACAGGGCGGAAACACCATATATTTT
TRBV11-2,TRBD1,TRBJ1-1,-,CASRRAGDRPPEAFF,TGTGCCAGCAGGCGCGCCGGGGACAGGCCCCCTGAAGCTTTCTTT
TRBV6-1,-,TRBJ1-2,-,CASSDWGRENGYTF,TGTGCCAGCAGTGATTGGGGCAGGGAGAATGGCTACACCTTC
TRBV30,-,TRBJ2-3,-,CAWIPQAAGPDTQYF,TGTGCCTGGATACCTCAAGCGGCGGGACCGGATACGCAGTATTTT
TRBV6-6,TRBD2,TRBJ2-1,-,CASSYPRGGSDEQFF,TGTGCCAGCAGTTACCCGCGCGGGGGGAGCGATGAGCAGTTCTTC
TRBV29-1,-,TRBJ2-3,few,CSVERGADTQYF,TGCAGCGTTGAAAGGGGCGCAGATACGCAGTATTTT
TRBV9,-,TRBJ1-1,-,CASSGLGTEAFF,TGTGCCAGCAGTGGACTTGGGACTGAAGCTTTCTTT
TRBV9,TRBD1,TRBJ2-7,-,CASRVDRAYEQYF,TGTGCCAGCAGGGTTGACAGGGCCTACGAGCAGTACTTC
TRBV7-9,-,TRBJ1-6,few,CASSLKWGLKDSPLHF,TGTGCCAGCAGCTTAAAGTGGGGGCTAAAGGATTCACCCCTCCACTTT
TRBV4-3,-,TRBJ2-2,-,CASSSGWTGELFF,TGCGCCAGCAGCTCCGGATGGACCGGGGAGCTGTTTTTT
TRBV5-4,TRBD1,TRBJ2-1,few,CASSLGTGGWNEQFF,TGTGCCAGCAGCTTGGGGACAGGGGGCTGGAATGAGCAGTTCTTC
TRBV9,TRBD2,TRBJ2-1,-,CASSPTSGGLNEQFF,TGTGCCAGCAGCCCTACTAGCGGGGGGCTCAATGAGCAGTTCTTC
TRBV9,-,TRBJ2-2,-,CASSSEPKNTGELFF,TGTGCCAGCAGCTCCGAGCCAAAGAACACCGGGGAGCTGTTTTTT
TRBV5-1,TRBD2,TRBJ2-1,-,CASSLDGAGGDEQFF,TGCGCCAGCAGCTTGGACGGGGCGGGAGGGGATGAGCAGTTCTTC
TRBV19,TRBD2,TRBJ2-3,-,CASSMASGRTDTQYF,TGTGCCAGTAGTATGGCTAGCGGGAGGACTGATACGCAGTATTTT
TRBV29-1,TRBD1,TRBJ2-6,-,CSGLTGAGANVLTF,TGCAGCGGACTGACAGGGGCTGGGGCCAACGTCCTGACTTTC
TRBV7-6,-,TRBJ2-6,-,CASSLRGAAGANVLTF,TGTGCCAGCAGCTTAAGGGGGGCGGCCGGGGCCAACGTCCTGACTTTC
TRBV6-5,TRBD1,TRBJ1-2,-,CASSRLGQGNYGYTF,TGTGCCAGCAGTCGTCTTGGACAGGGAAACTATGGCTACACCTTC
TRBV28,TRBD1,TRBJ2-4,few,CAGATGQTNIQYF,TGTGCCGGGGCGACGGGACAGACAAACATTCAGTACTTC
TRBV29-1,-,TRBJ1-2,few,CSVERRAADGYTF,TGCAGCGTTGAAAGGCGGGCTGCTGATGGCTACACCTTC
TRBV6-6,-,TRBJ1-6,few,CASSFQRGWNSPLHF,TGTGCCAGCAGTTTCCAGAGGGGGTGGAATTCACCCCTCCACTTT
TRBV5-1,-,TRBJ2-7,few,CASSLGDEQYF,TGCGCCAGCAGCTTGGGTGACGAGCAGTACTTC
TRBV14,TRBD2,TRBJ2-7,-,CASGRAGGSYEQYF,TGTGCCAGCGGCCGCGCGGGGGGCTCCTACGAGCAGTACTTC